What follows is one TCR beta chain and its context. Its antigen is undetermined. As handled by the study authors: As immunoSEQ supplied junction-only sequences (without quality scores), filtering differed. Data came from immunoSEQ multiplex PCR; TCRdb stores just in-frame clones and leaves some out. The D gene and trimming were derived from the DNA, and the V and J assignments and clone size from that table. The data hold roughly 650,000 clones, with roughly 95% observed a single time. Naive CD8 cells were CD45RO-negative, positively selected for CCR7, excluding terminally differentiated effector memory CD45RA+ cells. This record belongs to a study of shared clonotypes between healthy human individuals. The study, taken as a whole, reports: Shared across a handful of donors were roughly 5.3% of the naive CD4 clonotypes.

Sample: naive CD8+ T cells sorted from blood. This sequence was found in a woman aged 25 to 39 in good health.

The CDR3 region has the DNA TGTGCCAGCAGGGGGCGGGAGGTCTACGAGCAGTACTTC. Translation gives CASRGREVYEQYF. The chain has TRBV28 and TRBJ2-7; 8 nucleotides align to TRBD2. This CDR3 region has 13 residues. Germline V gives CDR1 MDHEN, CDR2 SYDVKM. V trimming: 6 bases; J trimming: 3 bases; junction bases outside the gene matches: 4. Variable domain in full (rest from reference TRBV28 and TRBJ2-7): DVKVTQSSRYLVKRTGEKVFLECVQDMDHENMFWYRQDPGLGLRLIYFSYDVKMKEKGDIPEGYSVSREKKERFSLILESASTNQTSMYLCASRGREVYEQYFGPGTRLTVT.